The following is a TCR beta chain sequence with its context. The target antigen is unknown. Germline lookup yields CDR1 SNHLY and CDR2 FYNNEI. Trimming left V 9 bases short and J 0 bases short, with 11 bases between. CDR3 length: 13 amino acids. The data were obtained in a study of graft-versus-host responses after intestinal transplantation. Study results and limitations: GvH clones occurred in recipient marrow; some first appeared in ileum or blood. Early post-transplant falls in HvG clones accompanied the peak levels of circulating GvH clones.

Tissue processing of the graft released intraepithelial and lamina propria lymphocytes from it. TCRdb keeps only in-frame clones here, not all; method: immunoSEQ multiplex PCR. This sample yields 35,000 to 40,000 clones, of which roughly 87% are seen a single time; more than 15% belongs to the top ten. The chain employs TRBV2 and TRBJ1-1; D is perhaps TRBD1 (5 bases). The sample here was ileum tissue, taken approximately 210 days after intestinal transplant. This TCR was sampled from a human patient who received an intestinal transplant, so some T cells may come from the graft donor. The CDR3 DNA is TGTGCCAGGGGGCGGGTCATGAACACTGAAGCTTTCTTT. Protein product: CARGRVMNTEAFF.